These 9 T cell receptor beta chains were sequenced from one sample in a study of T cell responses to AZD1222 COVID-19 vaccine. The table came from immunoSEQ multiplex PCR; TCRdb's copy has only in-frame clones and leaves some out. The table includes about 94,000 clones, roughly 90% detected once. The specimen was peripheral blood, collected on day 0 of AZD1222 vaccination. These receptors all come from an adult in good health.

CDR3 region: CASSLQGAYGNTIYF. The CDR3 DNA follows: TGTGCCAGCAGTCTACAGGGGGCTTACGGAAACACCATATATTTT. J is TRBJ1-3 and V is TRBV2; the match to TRBD1 covers 9 bases. CDR3 length: 15 amino acids. With V trimmed by 5 bases and J by 4 bases, 6 bases remained unmatched. Germline CDR1 is SNHLY and CDR2 is FYNNEI.

This rearrangement joins TRBV20-1 to TRBJ2-7; D is ambiguous. The CDR3 is 15 amino acids. The germline V gene has CDR1 DFQATT and CDR2 SNEGSKA (reference sequence). Trimming removed 3 bases at V and 2 bases at J, with 17 bases between. The CDR3 DNA reads TGCAGTGCTAGTCGAAGGCGGACGTCGGCCTACGAGCAGTACTTC. Translating it yields CSASRRRTSAYEQYF.

The chain joins TRBV19 to TRBJ1-2; 9 bases agree with TRBD1. This CDR3 has 14 amino acids. Trimming at V came to 8 bases and at J to 1 base, leaving 5 bases not matched to a gene. CDR1 is LNHDA and CDR2 is SQIVND in the germline V gene (reference sequence). CDR3 residues: CASGQTGGNYGYTF. CDR3 coding DNA: TGTGCCAGTGGACAGACAGGGGGTAACTATGGCTACACCTTC. The variable domain in full, completed from reference TRBV19 and TRBJ1-2, reads DGGITQSPKYLFRKEGQNVTLSCEQNLNHDAMYWYRQDPGQGLRLIYYSQIVNDFQKGDIAEGYSVSREKKESFPLTVTSAQKNPTAFYLCASGQTGGNYGYTFGSGTRLTVV.

This chain uses TRBV15 with TRBJ1-6; D possibly corresponds to TRBD1 (5 bases). Germline values: CDR1 LNHNV, CDR2 YYDKDF (reference sequence). The length of the CDR3 is 15 residues. The V and J ends lost 0 bases and 9 bases respectively, with 12 bases between them. In nucleotides, the CDR3 is TGTGCCACCAGCAGAGAACGGGGGTTTGTTTCACCCCTCCACTTT. The encoded protein is CATSRERGFVSPLHF.

The chain employs TRBV2 and TRBJ1-4; 9 positions agree with TRBD1. The CDR3 length is 13 residues. Looked up from germline, CDR1 is SNHLY and CDR2 is FYNNEI. The trim removed 11 bases at V and 8 bases at J, leaving 9 bases unmatched. CDR3 nucleotide sequence: TGTGCCTGCAACAGGGGGCTGGACGAAAAACTGTTTTTT. It is translated as CACNRGLDEKLFF. The full variable domain, completed using reference TRBV2 and TRBJ1-4, is EPEVTQTPSHQVTQMGQEVILRCVPISNHLYFYWYRQILGQKVEFLVSFYNNEISEKSEIFDDQFSVERPDGSNFTLKIRSTKLEDSAMYFCACNRGLDEKLFFGSGTQLSVL.

This chain joins TRBV5-1 and TRBJ1-2; maybe TRBD1 (6 bases). This CDR3 contains 13 residues. Germline-derived CDR1 and CDR2 are SGHRS and YFSETQ. V dropped 4 bases and J dropped 6 bases, with 13 bases sitting between them. The CDR3 DNA is TGCGCCAGCAGCCCGGGACAATGGGATGGCTACACCTTC. This codes for CASSPGQWDGYTF. Drawing the rest from reference TRBV5-1 and TRBJ1-2, the complete variable domain is KAGVTQTPRYLIKTRGQQVTLSCSPISGHRSVSWYQQTPGQGLQFLFEYFSETQRNKGNFPGRFSGRQFSNSRSEMNVSTLELGDSALYLCASSPGQWDGYTFGSGTRLTVV.

This rearrangement joins TRBV3-1 (or the pseudogene TRBV3-2) to TRBJ1-3; 10 bases agree with TRBD1. Looked up from germline, CDR1 is LGHDT and CDR2 is YNNKEL (reference sequence). The CDR3 loop spans 15 amino acids. V lost 4 bases to trimming and J lost 4 bases; unmatched junction nucleotides: 4. The CDR3, as DNA: TGTGCCAGCAGCCTCGGGACAGGGGAAGGAAACACCATATATTTT. Translated, it gives CASSLGTGEGNTIYF.

V gene TRBV5-4 combines with J gene TRBJ1-1, with D hard to call. Trimming pared 7 bases from V and 2 bases from J, leaving 6 bases between. This CDR3 has 11 amino acids. CDR1 and CDR2 from the germline V gene are SGHNT and YYREEE (reference sequence). The chain's CDR3 is CASGSNTEAFF. In DNA form, the CDR3 reads TGTGCCAGCGGCTCTAACACTGAAGCTTTCTTT. The full variable domain, its missing parts supplied by reference TRBV5-4 and TRBJ1-1, is ETGVTQSPTHLIKTRGQQVTLRCSSQSGHNTVSWYQQALGQGPQFIFQYYREEENGRGNFPPRFSGLQFPNYSSELNVNALELDDSALYLCASGSNTEAFFGQGTRLTVV.

The chain recombines TRBV25-1 with TRBJ1-1; D is possibly TRBD1 (5 bases). The CDR3 has 17 amino acids. CDR1 and CDR2 from the germline V gene are MGHDK and SYGVNS. The V end lost 5 bases, the J end lost 3 bases, and 22 bases lay between the germline ends. Here the CDR3 DNA reads TGTGCCAGCAGTCTAACGGGACGCACGTCGTTGGACACTGAAGCTTTCTTT. Translated: CASSLTGRTSLDTEAFF.